The TCR beta chain described here comes from a study of technical replicates of blood from a handful of donors. TCRdb keeps only in-frame clones here, not all; method: immunoSEQ multiplex PCR. The sample has approximately 58,000 clones, around 84% seen once. This CDR3 has 14 residues. V was clipped by 7 bases and J by 6 bases; unmatched bases: 10. In germline, CDR1 is SGHTA, CDR2 FQGTGA. V gene TRBV7-3 combines with J gene TRBJ2-3; 7 positions agree with TRBD2. The origin of this receptor is a human donor in good health. Some clones in this sample may be carry-over from other donors' samples. Sequences were obtained from PBMCs. The CDR3 nucleotides are TGTGCCAGCACCAGGCGGGGGTCCCTCGATACGCAGTATTTT. Protein product: CASTRRGSLDTQYF.